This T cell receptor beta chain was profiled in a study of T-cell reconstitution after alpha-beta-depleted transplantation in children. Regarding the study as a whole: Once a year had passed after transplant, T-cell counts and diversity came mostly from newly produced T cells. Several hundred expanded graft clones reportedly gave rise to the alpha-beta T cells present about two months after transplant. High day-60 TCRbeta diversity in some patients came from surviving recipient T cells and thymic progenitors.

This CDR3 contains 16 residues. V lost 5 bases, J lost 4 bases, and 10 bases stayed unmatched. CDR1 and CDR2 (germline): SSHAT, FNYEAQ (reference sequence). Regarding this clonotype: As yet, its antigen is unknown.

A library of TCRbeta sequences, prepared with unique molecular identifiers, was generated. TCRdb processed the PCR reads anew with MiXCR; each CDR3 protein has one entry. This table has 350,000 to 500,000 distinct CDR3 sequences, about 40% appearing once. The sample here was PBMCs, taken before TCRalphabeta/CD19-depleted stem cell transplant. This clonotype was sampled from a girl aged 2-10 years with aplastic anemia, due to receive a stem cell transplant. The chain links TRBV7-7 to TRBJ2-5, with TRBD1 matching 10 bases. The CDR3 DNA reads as TGTGCCAGCAGCCGAAACGACAGGGGGCTGTTAGAGACCCAGTACTTC. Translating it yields CASSRNDRGLLETQYF. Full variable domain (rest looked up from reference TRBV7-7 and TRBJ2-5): GAGVSQSPRYKVTKRGQDVTLRCDPISSHATLYWYQQALGQGPEFLTYFNYEAQPDKSGLPSDRFSAERPEGSISTLTIQRTEQRDSAMYRCASSRNDRGLLETQYFGPGTRLLVL.